In this sample, the clone carrying this T cell receptor beta chain turned up once. Produced via immunoSEQ multiplex PCR; TCRdb's table is partial and in-frame only. The sample contains about 20,000 clones, 70% to 90% of which appear only once. The V gene lost 6 bases and the J gene lost 10 bases, with 22 bases spanning the gap. The CDR3 covers 14 residues. The germline V gene has CDR1 SGHTS and CDR2 YDEGEE. These data originate in a study of PD-L1 blockade in urothelial cancer. The wider study: Patients' atezolizumab regimen, 1,200 mg intravenously every 3 weeks, began around 2014. Bladder-origin urothelial cancer in males described about 90% of the 29 patients.

Urothelial carcinoma, locally advanced or metastatic, affected the patients. The gene calls are TRBV5-8 and TRBJ1-1; maybe TRBD1 (5 bases). Source: PBMCs, taken around atezolizumab (anti-PD-L1) treatment. This TCR came from a man aged 45-60 years with urothelial cancer. CDR3 amino acids: CASNPGRGVGSAFF. In DNA, the CDR3 is TGTGCCAGCAACCCGGGGAGGGGAGTAGGTTCAGCTTTCTTT.